This TCR beta chain was found in a study of lymphopenia after photon versus proton radiotherapy. Notes on the study in general: In patients who died, overall survival fell as post-nadir TCR diversity dropped more. Proton therapy kept repertoires fairly stable, unlike photons, which gained effector/memory cells. Better survival with proton therapy was suggested as possible, not demonstrated.

V was cut by 7 bases and J by 7 bases, with 14 bases left in between. This CDR3 contains 13 residues. From germline, CDR1 is MDHEN and CDR2 SYDVKM. As for this clone: As yet, its antigen is unknown.

Using immunoSEQ multiplex PCR, the repertoire was profiled, and TCRdb retains in-frame clones only, with some absent. Here the sample spans about 160,000 clones, about 85% being singletons. The chain combines TRBV28 with TRBJ1-5; D might be TRBD1 (5 bases). Sequencing used peripheral blood, obtained from a patient treated with photon-based radiotherapy. This clonotype originated in a man between 45 and 60 years old with gastric cancer. As DNA, the CDR3 is TGTGCCAGCACCACCGGGACTAAGCAGCCCCAGCATTTT. Its protein is CASTTGTKQPQHF. The entire variable domain, with the rest obtained from reference TRBV28 and TRBJ1-5, is as follows: DVKVTQSSRYLVKRTGEKVFLECVQDMDHENMFWYRQDPGLGLRLIYFSYDVKMKEKGDIPEGYSVSREKKERFSLILESASTNQTSMYLCASTTGTKQPQHFGDGTRLSIL.